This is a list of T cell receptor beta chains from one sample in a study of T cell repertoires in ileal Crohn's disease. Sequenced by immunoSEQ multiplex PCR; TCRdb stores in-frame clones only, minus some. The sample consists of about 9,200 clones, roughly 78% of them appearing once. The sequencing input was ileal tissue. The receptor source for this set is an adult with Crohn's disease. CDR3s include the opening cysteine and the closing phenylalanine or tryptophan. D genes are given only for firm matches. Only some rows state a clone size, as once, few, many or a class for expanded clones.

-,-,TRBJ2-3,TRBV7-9,TGTGCCTCCGGGTACACAGATACGCAGTATTTT,CASGYTDTQYF
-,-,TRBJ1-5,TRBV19,TGTGCCAGTAGCATAAGCGGGACACCCAATCAGCCCCAGCATTTT,CASSISGTPNQPQHF
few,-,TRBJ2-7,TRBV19,TGTGCCAGTAGTAGAGTAGCCTCTGCCTACGAGCAGTACTTC,CASSRVASAYEQYF
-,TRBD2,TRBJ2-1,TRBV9,TGTGCCAGCAGCCTAGCGGGGGCCTACAATGAGCAGTTCTTC,CASSLAGAYNEQFF
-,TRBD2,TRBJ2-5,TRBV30,TGTGCCTGGAAACGGCTTCTTAGCGGGGGTGAGACCCAGTACTTC,CAWKRLLSGGETQYF
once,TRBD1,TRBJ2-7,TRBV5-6,TGTGCCAGCAGCTCCCACCGAGACAGGGGGAGATACGAGCAGTACTTC,CASSSHRDRGRYEQYF
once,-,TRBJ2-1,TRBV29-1,TGCAGCGTGAGACAGGCGTCCCCGGGTGAGCAGTTCTTC,CSVRQASPGEQFF
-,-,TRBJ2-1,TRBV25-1,TGTGCCAGCAAGGACAGCTCCTACAATGAGCAGTTCTTC,CASKDSSYNEQFF
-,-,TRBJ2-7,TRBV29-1,TGCAGCGCTGAACTAGACTACGAGCAGTACTTC,CSAELDYEQYF
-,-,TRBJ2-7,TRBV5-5,TGTGCCAGCAGCTTGGACAGGGTCAACGAGCAGTACTTC,CASSLDRVNEQYF
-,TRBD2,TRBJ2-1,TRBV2,TGTGCCAGCAGTATCGGGACTAGCAGGTTCAATGAGCAGTTCTTC,CASSIGTSRFNEQFF
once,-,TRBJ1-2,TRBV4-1,TGCGCCAGCAGCCAAGGGACAACTAACTATGGCTACACCTTC,CASSQGTTNYGYTF
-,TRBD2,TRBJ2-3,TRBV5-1,TGCGCCAGCAGCTCGGAACTAGCGAGAGGGCCTTTTGGTACGCAGTATTTT,CASSSELARGPFGTQYF
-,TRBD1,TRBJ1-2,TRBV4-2,TGTGCCAGCAGCCAAGATCGGACAGGGCGGCGCGGCTACACCTTC,CASSQDRTGRRGYTF
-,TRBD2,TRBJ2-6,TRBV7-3,TGTGCCAGCAGCCCTAAGGGAGGGGCTGGGGCCAACGTCCTGACTTTC,CASSPKGGAGANVLTF
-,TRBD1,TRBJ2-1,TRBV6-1,TGTGCCAGCAGTGAAGACGAGGGGGCGGTCAATGAGCAGTTCTTC,CASSEDEGAVNEQFF
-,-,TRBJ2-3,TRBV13,TGTGCCAGCAGCCAGGGGGGCCCAGATACGCAGTATTTT,CASSQGGPDTQYF
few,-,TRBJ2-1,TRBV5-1,TGCGCCAGCAGCTCTTCAGCAAAGGGGTCCTACAATGAGCAGTTCTTC,CASSSSAKGSYNEQFF
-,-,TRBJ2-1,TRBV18,TGTGCCAGCTCGGAGGTTGGGGTGGATGAGCAGTTCTTC,CASSEVGVDEQFF
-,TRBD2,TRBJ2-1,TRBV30,TGTGCCTGGAGGTTGGGACTAGCGGGAGAATGGGACAATGAGCAGTTCTTC,CAWRLGLAGEWDNEQFF
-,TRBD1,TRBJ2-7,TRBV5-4,TGTGCCAGCAGCATCCAGGGGGCCAGGGAGCAGTACTTC,CASSIQGAREQYF
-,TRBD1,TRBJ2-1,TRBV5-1,TGCGCCAGCAGCCCCGGGACAGTTGCCTACAATGAGCAGTTCTTC,CASSPGTVAYNEQFF
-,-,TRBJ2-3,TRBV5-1,TGCGCCAGCTGCTTAGACAGAGATACGCAGTATTTT,CASCLDRDTQYF